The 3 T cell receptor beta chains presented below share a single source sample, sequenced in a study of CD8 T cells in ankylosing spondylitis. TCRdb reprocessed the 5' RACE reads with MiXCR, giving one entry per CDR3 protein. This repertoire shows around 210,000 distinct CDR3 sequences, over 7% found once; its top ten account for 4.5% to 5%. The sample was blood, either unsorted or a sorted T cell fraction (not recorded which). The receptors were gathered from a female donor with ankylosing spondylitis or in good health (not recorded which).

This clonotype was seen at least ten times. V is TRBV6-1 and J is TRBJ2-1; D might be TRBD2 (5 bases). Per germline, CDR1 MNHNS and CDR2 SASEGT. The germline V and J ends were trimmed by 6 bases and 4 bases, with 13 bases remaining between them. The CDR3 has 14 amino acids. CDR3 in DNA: TGTGCCAGCAGCCCCGGCGCGGGTTACAATGAGCAGTTCTTC. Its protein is CASSPGAGYNEQFF.

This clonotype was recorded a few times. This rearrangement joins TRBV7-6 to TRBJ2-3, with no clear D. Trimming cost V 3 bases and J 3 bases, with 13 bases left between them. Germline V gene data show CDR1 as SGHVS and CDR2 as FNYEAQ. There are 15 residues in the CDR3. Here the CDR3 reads CASSFVESPTDTQYF. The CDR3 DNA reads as TGTGCCAGCAGCTTTGTGGAATCTCCAACAGATACGCAGTATTTT. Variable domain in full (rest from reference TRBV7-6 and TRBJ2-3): GAGVSQSPRYKVTKRGQDVALRCDPISGHVSLYWYRQALGQGPEFLTYFNYEAQQDKSGLPNDRFSAERPEGSISTLTIQRTEQRDSAMYRCASSFVESPTDTQYFGPGTRLTVL.

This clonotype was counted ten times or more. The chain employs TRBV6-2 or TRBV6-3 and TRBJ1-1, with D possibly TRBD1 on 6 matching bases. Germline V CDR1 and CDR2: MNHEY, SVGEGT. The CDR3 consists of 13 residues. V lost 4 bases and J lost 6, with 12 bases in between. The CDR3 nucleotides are TGTGCCAGCAGTTCGACAGGTAGCGCTGAAGCTTTCTTT. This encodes CASSSTGSAEAFF.